The text below deals with one T cell receptor (beta chain). Stated time point: newly diagnosed GD, antithyroid drugs for less than 3 months. From RNA extracted from PBMCs, the TCR library was made. The source of the sample is a study of regulatory T cells in long-lasting Graves disease. Looked up from germline, CDR1 is MNHEY and CDR2 is SVGEGT. This CDR3 has 18 amino acids. V shed 5 bases and J 4 bases; nucleotides not matched to a gene: 13. Investigators prepared the TCR beta libraries by applying iRepertoire HTBI primers and Arm-PCR of CDR3 regions. TCRdb used MiXCR to reprocess the multiplex PCR reads, holding one entry per CDR3 protein. The sample lists roughly 380,000 distinct CDR3 sequences; 16% were seen once. These records were also assigned to another study, of T cells in Graves' hyperthyroidism and ophthalmopathy. That paper adds: Blood also held most thyroid clonotypes expanded beyond 0.001.

Here the sequenced sample was peripheral blood mononuclear cells (PBMCs), taken at new diagnosis, from a patient treated with antithyroid drugs. This clonotype was obtained from a man in his forties with Graves disease. V and J are TRBV6-2 or TRBV6-3 and TRBJ2-6; 8 bases match TRBD1. CDR3: CASSTPTGGTPGANVLTF. The DNA of the CDR3 is TGTGCCAGCAGTACACCCACAGGGGGAACGCCAGGGGCCAACGTCCTGACTTTC.